The following is a TCR beta chain sequence with its context. The antigen is undetermined. The CDR3 is 13 residues long. V lost 5 bases to trimming and J lost 6 bases, with 12 bases between them. Germline CDR1 reads SGDLS; CDR2 reads YYNGEE. These data come from a study of shared clonotypes between healthy human individuals. Study-level results: Non-shared clonotypes were found to have lower generation probabilities than the clonotypes that were shared by all four of the sorted-subset donors.

TCRdb's copy holds only in-frame clones and misses some; the assay was immunoSEQ multiplex PCR. The table lists more than 1.2 million clones, 98% to 99% of them singletons, with under 0.45% in the top ten. V gene TRBV9 combines with J gene TRBJ1-5, with D possibly being TRBD1 (6 bases). Sequenced input: naive CD4+ T cells sorted from blood. Regarding subset: CD45RA+ positively selected. The sequence came from a man in his thirties or forties in good health. The CDR3 region has the DNA TGTGCCAGCAGTGAAAGAGGGGGTCAGCCCCAGCATTTT. This sequence encodes CASSERGGQPQHF.